This T cell receptor beta chain was recorded in a study of OX40 agonist ivuxolimab in advanced cancers. Study in general: Patients achieving partial responses numbered three: one hepatocellular carcinoma case and two cutaneous melanoma cases. Findings and caveats of the study: CD8+ T cells averaged more expanded clones than CD4+.

As to this clone: The antigen remains undetermined.

The germline CDR1 and CDR2 sequences are MNHNS and SASEGT. The CDR3 runs to 12 residues. Trimming took 4 bases from V and 11 from J, leaving 12 bases between them. If patients had autoimmune disease history or systemic immunosuppression, they were excluded. This table comes from immunoSEQ multiplex PCR, and its TCRdb copy is limited to in-frame clones, with some not included. Of 9,500 to 15,000 clones in the sample, approximately 83% were seen once. The material was CD4+ or CD8+ T cells sorted from blood, obtained in a trial of the OX40 agonist ivuxolimab. The source is an adult with an advanced solid tumor such as melanoma, head and neck, liver or kidney cancer. The gene calls are TRBV6-1 and TRBJ2-1, with D tentatively TRBD1 or TRBD2 (5 bases each). As DNA, the CDR3 is TGTGCCAGCAGTGGGGACCCCCTTCAGCAGTTCTTC. Amino acids: CASSGDPLQQFF.